This T cell receptor (beta chain) derives from a study of blood T cell repertoires in COVID-19. Across the whole study: Donors in the United States, Italy and Spain gave samples during acute or convalescent COVID-19. T cells, B-cell-depleted T cells, or PBMCs supplied cDNA or gDNA.

As processed by the authors: Quantification of nucleated cells was approximated via reference gene primer amplification. This table comes from immunoSEQ multiplex PCR, and its TCRdb copy is limited to in-frame clones, with some not included. D and trimming come from the DNA, and the V and J calls and clone size come from that table. The sample comprises a few hundred thousand clones, 70% to 90% of which are singletons, and roughly 12% rests with the top ten. The TCR sequence derives from a woman younger than 35 who had recovered from COVID-19. The sequenced sample consisted of peripheral blood.

The CDR3, as DNA: TGTGCCAGCTCACCAGAACAGCTCAACACTGAAGCTTTCTTT. Protein sequence: CASSPEQLNTEAFF. V gene TRBV18 combines with J gene TRBJ1-1; D ambiguous. The germline gives CDR1 KGHSH, CDR2 LQKENI. Trimming stripped 2 bases from V and 2 bases from J, with 9 bases between. The CDR3 covers 14 residues.